The 5 T cell receptor beta chains given below trace back to one sample, sequenced in a study of T cell responses to AZD1222 COVID-19 vaccine. Repertoires were generated with immunoSEQ multiplex PCR, while TCRdb's copy carries only in-frame clones and drops some. The sample has approximately 100,000 clones; about 89% are singletons. The source material was peripheral blood, sampled on day 0 of AZD1222 vaccination. These receptors were collected from an adult in good health.

The chain joins TRBV6-4 to TRBJ1-2; no firm D call. Per germline, CDR1 MRHNA and CDR2 SNTAGT. V was trimmed by 6 bases and J by 0 bases, leaving 20 bases between them. The CDR3 runs to 17 residues. Here the CDR3 DNA reads TGTGCCAGCAGCCTGGAGTTTAGGGATGGAGCTAACTATGGCTACACCTTC. Translation gives CASSLEFRDGANYGYTF.

The rearrangement links TRBV28 to TRBJ1-2; D is undetermined. Germline CDR1 is MDHEN and CDR2 is SYDVKM. The CDR3 totals 14 residues. Trimming removed 3 bases at V and 1 base at J, with 9 bases between. CDR3 nucleotide sequence: TGTGCCAGCAGTTTGGGAACCGGTAACTATGGCTACACCTTC. Translated: CASSLGTGNYGYTF.

The chain carries TRBV5-5 and TRBJ1-5; D unclear. CDR3 length equals 13 residues. Germline CDR1 is SGHKS and CDR2 is YYEKEE (reference sequence). V shed 3 bases and J shed 0 bases, with 4 bases lying between them. CDR3 region: CASSSSSNQPQHF. The CDR3 nucleotides are TGTGCCAGCAGCTCCTCTAGCAATCAGCCCCAGCATTTT. Looking up the rest from reference TRBV5-5 and TRBJ1-5 gives the full variable domain: DAGVTQSPTHLIKTRGQQVTLRCSPISGHKSVSWYQQVLGQGPQFIFQYYEKEERGRGNFPDRFSARQFPNYSSELNVNALLLGDSALYLCASSSSSNQPQHFGDGTRLSIL.

CDR3 nucleotide sequence: TGTGCCACCAGCAGAGAAAGCCGGGACGCCATCTACCACTACGAGCAGTACTTC. Protein sequence: CATSRESRDAIYHYEQYF. J is TRBJ2-7 and V is TRBV15; the D call may be TRBD1 or TRBD2 (5 bases each). The CDR3 extends over 18 amino acids. The V gene's germline CDR1 is LNHNV and CDR2 YYDKDF (reference sequence). V was cut by 0 bases and J by 3 bases, with 21 bases left in between. Looking up the rest from reference TRBV15 and TRBJ2-7 gives the full variable domain: DAMVIQNPRYQVTQFGKPVTLSCSQTLNHNVMYWYQQKSSQAPKLLFHYYDKDFNNEADTPDNFQSRRPNTSFCFLDIRSPGLGDTAMYLCATSRESRDAIYHYEQYFGPGTRLTVT.

The rearrangement uses TRBV3-1 (or the pseudogene TRBV3-2) and TRBJ2-3, with TRBD1 identical over 8 bases. The CDR3 is made up of 15 amino acids. Per germline, CDR1 LGHDT and CDR2 YNNKEL (reference sequence). V lost 1 base, J lost 0 bases, and 0 bases stayed unmatched. The CDR3 protein is CASSQGQGSTDTQYF. CDR3 nucleotide sequence: TGTGCCAGCAGCCAAGGACAGGGGAGCACAGATACGCAGTATTTT.